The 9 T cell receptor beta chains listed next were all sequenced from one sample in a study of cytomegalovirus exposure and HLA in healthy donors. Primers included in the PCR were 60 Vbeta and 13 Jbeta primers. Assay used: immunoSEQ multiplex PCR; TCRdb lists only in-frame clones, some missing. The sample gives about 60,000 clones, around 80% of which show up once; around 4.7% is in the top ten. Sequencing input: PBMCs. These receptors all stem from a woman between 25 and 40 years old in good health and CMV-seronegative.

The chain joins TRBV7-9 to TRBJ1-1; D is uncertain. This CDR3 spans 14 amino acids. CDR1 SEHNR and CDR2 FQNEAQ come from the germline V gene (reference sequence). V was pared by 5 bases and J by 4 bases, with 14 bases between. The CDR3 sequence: CASSDTKILTEAFF. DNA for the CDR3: TGTGCCAGCAGCGACACCAAGATACTCACTGAAGCTTTCTTT.

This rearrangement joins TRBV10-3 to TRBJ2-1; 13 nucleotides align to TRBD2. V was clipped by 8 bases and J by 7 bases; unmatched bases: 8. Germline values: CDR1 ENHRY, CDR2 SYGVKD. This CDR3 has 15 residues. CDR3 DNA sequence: TGTGCCATCGCCCGGGGACTAGCGGGACCGAATGAGCAGTTCTTC. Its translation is CAIARGLAGPNEQFF.

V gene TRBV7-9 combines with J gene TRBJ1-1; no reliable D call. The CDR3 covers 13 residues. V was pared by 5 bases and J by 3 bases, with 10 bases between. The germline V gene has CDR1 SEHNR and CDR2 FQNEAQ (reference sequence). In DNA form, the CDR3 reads TGTGCCAGCAGCCCCGGACTGCACACTGAAGCTTTCTTT. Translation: CASSPGLHTEAFF.

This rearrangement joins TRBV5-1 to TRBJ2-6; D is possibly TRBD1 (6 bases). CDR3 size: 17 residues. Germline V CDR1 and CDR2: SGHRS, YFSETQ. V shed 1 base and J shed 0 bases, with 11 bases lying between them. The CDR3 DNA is TGCGCCAGCAGCTTGTCCAGGGGCCCCTCTGGGGCCAACGTCCTGACTTTC. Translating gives CASSLSRGPSGANVLTF.

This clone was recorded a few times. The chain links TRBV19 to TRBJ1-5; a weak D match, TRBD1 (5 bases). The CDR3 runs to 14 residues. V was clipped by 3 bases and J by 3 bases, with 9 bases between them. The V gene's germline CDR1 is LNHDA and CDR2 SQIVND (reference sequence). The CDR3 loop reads CASSIQGYNQPQHF. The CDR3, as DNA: TGTGCCAGTAGTATCCAGGGATACAATCAGCCCCAGCATTTT. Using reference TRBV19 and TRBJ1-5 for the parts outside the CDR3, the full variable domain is DGGITQSPKYLFRKEGQNVTLSCEQNLNHDAMYWYRQDPGQGLRLIYYSQIVNDFQKGDIAEGYSVSREKKESFPLTVTSAQKNPTAFYLCASSIQGYNQPQHFGDGTRLSIL.

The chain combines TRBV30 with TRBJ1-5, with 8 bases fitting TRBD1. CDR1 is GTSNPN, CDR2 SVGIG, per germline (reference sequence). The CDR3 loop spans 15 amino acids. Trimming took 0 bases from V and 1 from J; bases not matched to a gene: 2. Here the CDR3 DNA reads TGTGCCTGGAGTGTACGACAGGGGAGCAATCAGCCCCAGCATTTT. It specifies CAWSVRQGSNQPQHF.

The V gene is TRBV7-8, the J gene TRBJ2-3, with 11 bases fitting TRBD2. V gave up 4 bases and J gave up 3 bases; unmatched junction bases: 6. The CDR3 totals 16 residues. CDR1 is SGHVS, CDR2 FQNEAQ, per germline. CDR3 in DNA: TGTGCCAGCAGCTGGGAACTAGCGGGAGAGACAGATACGCAGTATTTT. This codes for CASSWELAGETDTQYF.

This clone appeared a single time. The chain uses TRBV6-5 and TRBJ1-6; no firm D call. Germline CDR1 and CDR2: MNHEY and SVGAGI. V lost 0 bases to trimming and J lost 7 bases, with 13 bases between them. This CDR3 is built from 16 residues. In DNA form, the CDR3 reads TGTGCCAGCAGTTACTCGCGCCTCGAGGGCAATTCACCCCTCCACTTT. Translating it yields CASSYSRLEGNSPLHF.

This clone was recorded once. DNA for the CDR3: TGTGCCAGCAGTCTTACAGGGGCTCGCAATCAGCCCCAGCATTTT. It translates to CASSLTGARNQPQHF. The V gene is TRBV25-1, the J gene TRBJ1-5; 7 nucleotides agree with TRBD1. The ends lost 5 bases at V and 2 bases at J; junction bases unmatched: 6. The CDR3 loop spans 15 amino acids. Germline-derived CDR1 and CDR2 are MGHDK and SYGVNS.